The 7 T cell receptor beta chains listed next were all sequenced from one sample in a study of early T cells in non-severe SARS-CoV-2 infection. A single record per CDR3 protein comes from TCRdb applying MiXCR to the 5' RACE reads. The sample carries fewer than 35,000 distinct CDR3 sequences, over 8.5% recorded once. Sequenced sample: whole blood. Every receptor here comes from an adult who was a healthcare worker with PCR-confirmed SARS-CoV-2 infection or an uninfected control (not recorded which).

This clonotype occurred a few times. V and J are TRBV7-2 and TRBJ2-3, with D possibly called TRBD1 or TRBD2 (5 bases each). This CDR3 spans 14 amino acids. V was cut by 5 bases and J by 7 bases, with 16 bases left in between. Germline lookup yields CDR1 SGHTA and CDR2 FQGNSA. CDR3 coding DNA: TGTGCCAGCAGCCAAGAGGGGAATGCGAATACGCAGTATTTT. This encodes CASSQEGNANTQYF.

As regards this clonotype: One end of the junction does not line up with germline, which may come from a read error. The chain carries TRBV12-3 or TRBV12-4 and TRBJ1-2; D ambiguous. This CDR3 spans 12 amino acids. This CDR3 is CASATSNYRYTF. In nucleotides, the CDR3 is TGTGCCAGCGCCACGTCGAACTATCGCTACACCTTC.

V is TRBV19 and J is TRBJ2-2, with 14 bases matching TRBD2. Trimming took 5 bases from V and 1 from J; bases not matched to a gene: 3. The CDR3 is made up of 17 amino acids. The germline CDR1 and CDR2 sequences are LNHDA and SQIVND (reference sequence). The CDR3 loop is CASSWGLAGVNTGELFF. The CDR3 bases are TGTGCCAGTAGTTGGGGACTAGCGGGGGTGAACACCGGGGAGCTGTTTTTT. The full variable domain, completed using reference TRBV19 and TRBJ2-2, is DGGITQSPKYLFRKEGQNVTLSCEQNLNHDAMYWYRQDPGQGLRLIYYSQIVNDFQKGDIAEGYSVSREKKESFPLTVTSAQKNPTAFYLCASSWGLAGVNTGELFFGEGSRLTVL.

This clonotype was observed many times. V is TRBV10-3 and J is TRBJ1-3; no firm D call. V shed 4 bases and J shed 0 bases, with 7 bases lying between them. The CDR3 is made up of 14 amino acids. CDR1 is ENHRY, CDR2 SYGVKD, per germline. Here the CDR3 DNA reads TGTGCCATCAGTGGTGAGGGCTCTGGAAACACCATATATTTT. It specifies CAISGEGSGNTIYF.

This sequence joins TRBV29-1 and TRBJ2-5, with TRBD2 identical over 9 bases. The CDR3 is made up of 16 amino acids. Germline V gives CDR1 SQVTM, CDR2 ANQGSEA. V dropped 5 bases and J dropped 1; count of bases not matched to a gene: 11. CDR3 nucleotide sequence: TGCAGCGTTCTAAAGGCCAATAGCGGGAGCCAAGAGACCCAGTACTTC. Translating it yields CSVLKANSGSQETQYF.

The V and J genes are TRBV6-5 and TRBJ2-7; D gene unclear. Deletions cut 7 bases from V and 2 bases from J, with 18 bases between. The CDR3 extends over 15 amino acids. Germline V gene data show CDR1 as MNHEY and CDR2 as SVGAGI. The CDR3 coding sequence is TGTGCCAGCACCTCATTAAGGACCCGCACCTACGAGCAGTACTTC. Translating it yields CASTSLRTRTYEQYF.

This clonotype appeared many times. This rearrangement joins TRBV12-3 or TRBV12-4 to TRBJ2-1; D uncertain. V lost 10 bases, J lost 0 bases, and 10 bases lay in between. This CDR3 comprises 13 residues. The chain's CDR3 is CATRGVSYNEQFF. The CDR3 DNA reads as TGTGCCACTCGTGGGGTCTCCTACAATGAGCAGTTCTTC.